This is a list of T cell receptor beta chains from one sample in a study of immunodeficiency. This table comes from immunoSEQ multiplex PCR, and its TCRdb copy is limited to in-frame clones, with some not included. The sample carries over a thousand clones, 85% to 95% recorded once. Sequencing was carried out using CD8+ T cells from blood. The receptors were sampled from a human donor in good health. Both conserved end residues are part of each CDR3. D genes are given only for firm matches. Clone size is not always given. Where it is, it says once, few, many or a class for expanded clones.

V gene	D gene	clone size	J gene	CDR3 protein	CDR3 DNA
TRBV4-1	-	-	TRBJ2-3	CASSQRDRSTDTQYF	TGCGCCAGCAGCCAACGGGACCGTAGCACAGATACGCAGTATTTT
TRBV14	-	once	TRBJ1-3	CASSLTGNSIYF	TGTGCCAGCAGCCTGACCGGAAATTCCATATATTTT
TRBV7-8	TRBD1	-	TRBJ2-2	CASSFEKQGENTGELFF	TGTGCCAGCAGCTTCGAGAAGCAGGGGGAGAACACCGGGGAGCTGTTTTTT
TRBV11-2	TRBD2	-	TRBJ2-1	CASSLVPMRGAYNEQFF	TGTGCCAGCAGCTTAGTCCCGATGCGGGGGGCCTACAATGAGCAGTTCTTC
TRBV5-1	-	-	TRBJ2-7	CASSLEAGSLFNEQYF	TGCGCCAGCAGCTTGGAGGCTGGAAGTTTGTTTAACGAGCAGTACTTC
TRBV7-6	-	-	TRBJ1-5	CASSREGTGSNQPQHF	TGTGCCAGCAGCCGTGAGGGAACGGGGAGCAATCAGCCCCAGCATTTT
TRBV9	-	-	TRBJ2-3	CASSVLQGTDTQYF	TGTGCCAGCAGCGTATTGCAGGGTACAGATACGCAGTATTTT
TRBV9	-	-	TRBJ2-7	CASSPTGGPYYEQYF	TGTGCCAGCAGCCCAACCGGGGGGCCTTACTACGAGCAGTACTTC
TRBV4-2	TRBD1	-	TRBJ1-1	CASSQPPGQGPEAFF	TGTGCCAGCAGCCAGCCTCCGGGACAGGGACCTGAAGCTTTCTTT
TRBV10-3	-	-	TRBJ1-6	CAISESRSEHSPLHF	TGTGCCATCAGTGAGTCGAGGTCTGAGCATTCACCCCTCCACTTT